These T cell receptor beta chains were read from a single sample in a study of cytomegalovirus exposure and HLA in healthy donors. Only in-frame clones appear in the TCRdb table, and some are missing; sequencing was by immunoSEQ multiplex PCR. This table holds some 87,000 clones, around 85% found once. Sequenced sample: PBMCs. The receptor source for this set is a man aged 25-45 years in good health and CMV-seronegative. Both conserved end residues are part of each CDR3. D genes are given only for firm matches. Expanded clones get a size class; other rows say once, few or many, or leave the size out.

clone_size	d_call	v_call	j_call	cdr3_aa	cdr3_nt
NA	NA	TRBV5-1	TRBJ2-5	CASSLAGGTLARETQYF	TGCGCCAGCAGCTTGGCGGGTGGAACCCTTGCCCGGGAGACCCAGTACTTC
NA	TRBD2	TRBV4-3	TRBJ2-1	CASRKTSGGGHEQFF	TGCGCCAGCAGGAAAACTAGCGGGGGGGGTCATGAGCAGTTCTTC
NA	TRBD1	TRBV11-2	TRBJ1-2	CASSPRRGPGYTF	TGTGCCAGCAGCCCCCGCAGGGGGCCTGGCTACACCTTC
NA	TRBD2	TRBV9	TRBJ2-7	CASSVTSGGAHEQYF	TGTGCCAGCAGCGTGACTAGCGGGGGGGCCCACGAGCAGTACTTC
NA	NA	TRBV28	TRBJ1-5	CASSSQARNQPQHF	TGTGCCAGCAGTTCCCAAGCGCGCAATCAGCCCCAGCATTTT
NA	NA	TRBV5-1	TRBJ1-4	CASSIQGSNEKLFF	TGCGCCAGCAGCATACAGGGATCTAATGAAAAACTGTTTTTT
NA	NA	TRBV4-3	TRBJ1-2	CASSQDGGGYTF	TGCGCCAGCAGCCAAGATGGCGGGGGCTACACCTTC
few	NA	TRBV29-1	TRBJ2-7	CSVEEDPAEEQYF	TGCAGCGTTGAAGAGGACCCAGCGGAAGAGCAGTACTTC
once	TRBD2	TRBV4-2	TRBJ2-1	CASLASASGGLEQFF	TGTGCCAGCCTCGCCTCGGCTAGCGGGGGATTGGAGCAGTTCTTC
NA	TRBD1	TRBV7-9	TRBJ2-7	CASSPRDRKYEQYF	TGTGCCAGCAGCCCCAGGGACAGAAAATACGAGCAGTACTTC
NA	NA	TRBV9	TRBJ2-3	CASSVQGDITDTQYF	TGTGCCAGCAGCGTACAGGGCGATATCACAGATACGCAGTATTTT
NA	NA	TRBV19	TRBJ2-7	CAVRSAYEQYF	TGTGCCGTGCGCTCGGCCTACGAGCAGTACTTC
medium-sized	NA	TRBV18	TRBJ2-7	CASSLAGYSYEQYF	TGTGCCAGCTCCCTCGCCGGGTACTCCTACGAGCAGTACTTC
NA	NA	TRBV19	TRBJ1-5	CATGPSFQPQHF	TGTGCCACCGGGCCTAGCTTTCAGCCCCAGCATTTT
NA	TRBD2	TRBV5-1	TRBJ2-3	CASGIAGETDTQYF	TGCGCCAGCGGAATAGCGGGGGAGACAGATACGCAGTATTTT
NA	NA	TRBV30	TRBJ2-7	CAWSRQTGQYF	TGTGCCTGGAGTCGACAGACGGGGCAGTACTTC
NA	NA	TRBV19	TRBJ1-1	CASKTGTQEAFF	TGTGCCAGTAAGACAGGAACACAGGAAGCTTTCTTT
NA	TRBD1	TRBV19	TRBJ1-2	CATATGQATYGYTF	TGTGCCACCGCCACGGGACAGGCTACTTATGGCTACACCTTC
NA	NA	TRBV28	TRBJ2-1	CASSPSGKSGDEQFF	TGTGCCAGCAGTCCCTCAGGAAAGTCGGGAGATGAGCAGTTCTTC
NA	NA	TRBV29-1	TRBJ2-5	CSVQTGETQYF	TGCAGCGTTCAGACAGGAGAGACCCAGTACTTC
once	TRBD2	TRBV5-1	TRBJ2-4	CASSYLAGTSGNIQYF	TGCGCCAGCAGCTACCTAGCCGGGACTAGCGGAAACATTCAGTACTTC
NA	NA	TRBV19	TRBJ1-3	CASSPWSRTGGEGNTIYF	TGTGCCAGTAGCCCCTGGTCGCGGACGGGGGGTGAAGGAAACACCATATATTTT
NA	NA	TRBV7-2	TRBJ2-7	CASSALAIADYEQYF	TGTGCCAGCAGCGCGCTAGCGATCGCCGACTACGAGCAGTACTTC
NA	NA	TRBV2	TRBJ2-7	CASSAGLNSYEQYF	TGTGCCAGCAGTGCAGGACTTAACTCCTACGAGCAGTACTTC
NA	NA	TRBV6-7	TRBJ1-4	CAAFGSGVGTNEKLFF	TGTGCCGCCTTCGGGTCGGGGGTCGGAACTAATGAAAAACTGTTTTTT
NA	TRBD1	TRBV28	TRBJ1-5	CASSFFQLTGKAPNQPQHF	TGTGCCAGCAGTTTTTTCCAGTTGACAGGGAAAGCCCCCAATCAGCCCCAGCATTTT
NA	NA	TRBV29-1	TRBJ1-1	CSVETGAFEAFF	TGCAGCGTTGAGACAGGAGCGTTTGAAGCTTTCTTT
NA	NA	TRBV19	TRBJ1-5	CASSPGVGQPQHF	TGTGCCAGTAGTCCAGGGGTGGGGCAGCCCCAGCATTTT
NA	NA	TRBV19	TRBJ1-3	CASSTGSSGNTIYF	TGTGCCAGTAGTACCGGGAGCTCTGGAAACACCATATATTTT
once	TRBD1	TRBV11-2	TRBJ1-2	CASSLVMWTGGADLHGYTF	TGTGCCAGCAGCTTAGTTATGTGGACAGGGGGCGCGGATTTACATGGCTACACCTTC
NA	TRBD1	TRBV7-6	TRBJ2-1	CASSLDRGNNEQFF	TGTGCCAGCAGCTTGGACAGGGGAAACAATGAGCAGTTCTTC
NA	TRBD1	TRBV5-4	TRBJ1-2	CASLVTGELSGYTF	TGTGCCAGCCTCGTTACAGGGGAACTTTCTGGCTACACCTTC
medium-sized	TRBD2	TRBV7-9	TRBJ2-1	CASSPWDYFNEQFF	TGTGCCAGCAGCCCTTGGGACTACTTCAATGAGCAGTTCTTC
few	NA	TRBV7-2	TRBJ2-6	CASSIQGSGANVLTF	TGTGCCAGCAGCATACAGGGCTCTGGGGCCAACGTCCTGACTTTC
NA	TRBD1	TRBV28	TRBJ2-3	CASSRGTGILDTQYF	TGTGCCAGCAGCCGTGGGACAGGGATATTGGATACGCAGTATTTT
few	TRBD1	TRBV9	TRBJ1-1	CASSVGSTGVNTEAFF	TGTGCCAGCAGCGTAGGGTCGACAGGGGTGAACACTGAAGCTTTCTTT
NA	NA	TRBV10-3	TRBJ2-2	CAISEVKGVPGELFF	TGTGCCATCAGTGAGGTAAAAGGGGTACCCGGGGAGCTGTTTTTT
NA	NA	TRBV9	TRBJ2-7	CASSPNSNGAYEQYF	TGTGCCAGCAGCCCGAATTCGAATGGAGCCTACGAGCAGTACTTC
NA	NA	TRBV13	TRBJ2-1	CASSLGLGGNNEQFF	TGTGCCAGCAGCTTAGGGCTAGGAGGAAACAATGAGCAGTTCTTC
once	NA	TRBV4-2	TRBJ2-1	CASSQDADSGSYNEQFF	TGTGCCAGCAGCCAAGACGCTGATAGCGGTTCCTACAATGAGCAGTTCTTC
NA	NA	TRBV30	TRBJ1-4	CAWSVPTSHEKLFF	TGTGCCTGGAGTGTTCCGACTTCCCATGAAAAACTGTTTTTT
NA	NA	TRBV14	TRBJ1-2	CASSQDVFYGYTF	TGTGCCAGCAGCCAAGACGTTTTCTATGGCTACACCTTC
NA	NA	TRBV2	TRBJ2-5	CASSGGLLEKETQYF	TGTGCCAGCAGTGGAGGTCTACTCGAGAAAGAGACCCAGTACTTC
NA	NA	TRBV18	TRBJ2-7	CASSPGQFVEQYF	TGTGCCAGCTCACCAGGACAGTTCGTCGAGCAGTACTTC
NA	NA	TRBV4-3	TRBJ2-1	CASSQFSHGGNEQFF	TGCGCCAGCAGCCAATTCAGTCACGGGGGCAATGAGCAGTTCTTC
NA	NA	TRBV7-8	TRBJ1-6	CATSGDNSPLHF	TGTGCCACGTCAGGGGATAATTCACCCCTCCACTTT
NA	NA	TRBV6-5	TRBJ2-5	CASSIGQLRKETQYF	TGTGCCAGCAGTATTGGACAGCTAAGAAAAGAGACCCAGTACTTC
NA	TRBD1	TRBV2	TRBJ1-2	CASSFGTGPFLGYTF	TGTGCCAGCAGTTTCGGGACAGGGCCCTTTTTAGGCTACACCTTC
NA	NA	TRBV11-2	TRBJ1-6	CASSLGTGSESPLHF	TGTGCCAGCAGCTTAGGTACAGGGTCTGAGTCACCCCTCCACTTT
NA	NA	TRBV4-2	TRBJ1-6	CASSQGTENSPLHF	TGTGCCAGCAGCCAAGGGACAGAAAATTCACCCCTCCACTTT
NA	TRBD2	TRBV7-3	TRBJ2-1	CASSVTSGGADEQFF	TGTGCCAGCAGCGTGACTAGCGGGGGGGCCGATGAGCAGTTCTTC
NA	TRBD1	TRBV10-3	TRBJ1-1	CAINTGTGINTEAFF	TGTGCCATCAACACCGGGACAGGGATCAACACTGAAGCTTTCTTT
NA	TRBD1	TRBV19	TRBJ1-5	CASSIRDRNQPQHF	TGTGCCAGTAGTATACGGGACAGAAATCAGCCCCAGCATTTT
NA	NA	TRBV5-6	TRBJ1-2	CASNTDSLANYGYTF	TGTGCCAGCAACACGGACAGCCTAGCTAACTATGGCTACACCTTC
NA	TRBD1	TRBV5-1	TRBJ2-1	CASSADRVSYNEQFF	TGCGCCAGCAGCGCGGACAGGGTTTCCTACAATGAGCAGTTCTTC
NA	NA	TRBV5-5	TRBJ1-6	CASSSQNSPLHF	TGTGCCAGCAGCTCACAAAATTCACCCCTCCACTTT
NA	NA	TRBV27	TRBJ2-2	CASSKNTEYTGELFF	TGTGCCAGCAGTAAAAATACAGAGTACACCGGGGAGCTGTTTTTT
NA	NA	TRBV14	TRBJ1-1	CASSQAQTDTEAFF	TGTGCCAGCAGCCAAGCACAGACGGACACTGAAGCTTTCTTT